Presented here are 20 T cell receptor beta chains from one specimen sequenced in a study of T cells in Graves' hyperthyroidism and ophthalmopathy (dated by TCRdb to the late 2010s). Preparation of the library involved multiplex PCR. The run used an Illumina HiSeq 2000. The TCR beta CDR3 regions were amplified from the RNA transcripts. The TCR CDR3 was subjected to a first round of RT-PCR using the HTBI primer set and the Qiagen OneStep RT-PCR kit. The public reads were quality trimmed at Q25 with fastp and then assembled into clones with MiXCR by TCRdb, keeping productive beta chains. Rows with one shared CDR3 protein collapse into an entry with the most common genes and DNA. This sample is represented by fewer than 300,000 distinct CDR3 sequences; less than 30% of them were singletons. Together, the top ten hold about a quarter of the sample. The sequenced sample consisted of blood. The receptors shown here come from a man aged 40-55 years with Graves' hyperthyroidism that later progressed to Graves' ophthalmopathy.

This clonotype was counted at least ten times. V usage is TRBV6-2 or TRBV6-3 and J usage is TRBJ1-5; no definite D call. CDR1 and CDR2 (germline): MNHEY, SVGEGT. V was trimmed by 6 bases and J by 0 bases, leaving 9 bases between them. CDR3 length: 14 amino acids. The chain's CDR3 is CASSQISSNQPQHF. The DNA for the CDR3 is TGTGCCAGCAGCCAAATAAGTAGCAATCAGCCCCAGCATTTT.

The gene calls are TRBV29-1 and TRBJ1-1; 7 nucleotides line up with TRBD1. Germline V gene data show CDR1 as SQVTM and CDR2 as ANQGSEA. V dropped 0 bases and J dropped 10; count of bases not matched to a gene: 8. CDR3 size: 13 residues. CDR3 sequence: CSVEDERQGGAFF. The CDR3 DNA reads as TGCAGCGTTGAAGATGAGCGGCAGGGGGGAGCTTTCTTT. Based on the CDR3 plus reference TRBV29-1 and TRBJ1-1, the full variable domain is SAVISQKPSRDICQRGTSLTIQCQVDSQVTMMFWYRQQPGQSLTLIATANQGSEATYESGFVIDKFPISRPNLTFSTLTVSNMSPEDSSIYLCSVEDERQGGAFFGQGTRLTVV.

In this sample, this clonotype turned up a few times. V gene TRBV20-1 combines with J gene TRBJ1-2; D ambiguous. There are 9 residues in the CDR3. Germline V lookup: CDR1 DFQATT, CDR2 SNEGSKA (reference sequence). V shed 6 bases and J shed 10 bases, with 9 bases lying between them. The CDR3 bases are TGCAGTGCCAGACGTCTCTACACCTTC. It specifies CSARRLYTF.

The chain couples TRBV24-1 to TRBJ2-7, with 7 bases that match TRBD1. With V trimmed by 2 bases and J by 4 bases, 7 bases remained unmatched. CDR1 KGHDR and CDR2 SFDVKD come from the germline V gene. The length of the CDR3 is 15 residues. The CDR3 loop reads CATSDSPGQQYEQYF. DNA for the CDR3: TGTGCCACCAGTGATTCACCGGGACAGCAATACGAGCAGTACTTC.

This clonotype showed up many times. This chain joins TRBV9 and TRBJ1-2; D remains unclear. This CDR3 has 14 amino acids. V was clipped by 0 bases and J by 4 bases, with 10 bases between them. CDR1 and CDR2 (germline): SGDLS, YYNGEE. CDR3 DNA sequence: TGTGCCAGCAGCGTAGGGAACTCCGCCTATGGCTACACCTTC. It yields the protein CASSVGNSAYGYTF.

This clonotype occurred many times. The chain employs TRBV10-1 and TRBJ2-2, with D tentatively TRBD1 (5 bases). V lost 2 bases and J 6 bases, leaving 7 bases between the germline ends. The CDR3 consists of 13 residues. Germline CDR1 WNHNN, CDR2 SYGVQD (reference sequence). As DNA, the CDR3 is TGCGCCAGCAGTGAGACGACAGCCGGGGAGCTGTTTTTT. Protein: CASSETTAGELFF.

This clonotype was detected ten times or more. The chain combines TRBV7-6 with TRBJ1-3; D gene uncertain. The germline CDR1 and CDR2 sequences are SGHVS and FNYEAQ. CDR3 size: 13 residues. V lost 5 bases and J 11 bases, leaving 16 bases between the germline ends. This CDR3 is CASSRTTETAIYF. CDR3 bases: TGTGCCAGCAGCCGCACGACGGAAACAGCCATATATTTT.

This clonotype was counted many times. The chain employs TRBV12-3 or TRBV12-4 and TRBJ2-7, with D possibly matching TRBD1 (6 bases). The ends were cut back, 4 bases at V and 3 bases at J, with 13 bases in the middle. The CDR3 has 14 amino acids. The CDR3 sequence: CASSYQGFDYEQYF. In DNA, the CDR3 is TGTGCCAGCAGTTACCAGGGGTTCGACTACGAGCAGTACTTC.

In this sample, this clonotype turned up many times. The chain joins TRBV13 to TRBJ2-7; TRBD2 aligns across 7 bases. Germline V gene data show CDR1 as PRHDT and CDR2 as FYEKMQ (reference sequence). CDR3 length: 13 amino acids. V lost 5 bases, J lost 5 bases, and 6 bases stayed unmatched. The CDR3 spells CASSLRLANEQYF. DNA of the CDR3: TGTGCCAGCAGCCTTAGACTAGCCAACGAGCAGTACTTC.

This clonotype was counted ten times or more. CDR3 in DNA: TGTGCCAGCACCCCGGGACGCAGCAGGGATGAGCAGTTCTTC. It specifies CASTPGRSRDEQFF. This chain joins TRBV6-1 and TRBJ2-1, with D perhaps assigned TRBD1 or TRBD2 (5 bases each). The ends were cut back, 7 bases at V and 8 bases at J, with 18 bases in the middle. The CDR3 runs to 14 residues. Germline V gives CDR1 MNHNS, CDR2 SASEGT.

V usage is TRBV12-3 or TRBV12-4 and J usage is TRBJ2-7, with unresolved D. V gave up 4 bases and J gave up 4 bases, with 14 bases separating them. This CDR3 is built from 14 residues. DNA for the CDR3: TGTGCCAGCAGTTCTATAGGGCAACTTTACGAGCAGTACTTC. Translated, it gives CASSSIGQLYEQYF.

This clonotype was seen repeatedly, ten times or more. The chain couples TRBV16 to TRBJ1-1; no firm D call. V was trimmed by 0 bases and J by 11 bases, leaving 10 bases between them. Germline CDR1 is KGHSY and CDR2 is FQNENV. The CDR3 sequence is 12 residues long. In nucleotides, the CDR3 is TGTGCCAGCAGCCAATCATACCTGGAGGCTTTCTTT. It codes for CASSQSYLEAFF.

V is TRBV7-2 and J is TRBJ2-5; 9 bases match TRBD2. This CDR3 contains 15 residues. V dropped 4 bases and J dropped 5; count of bases not matched to a gene: 8. Per germline, CDR1 SGHTA and CDR2 FQGNSA. CDR3 sequence: CASSYLAGPRETQYF. In DNA form, the CDR3 reads TGTGCCAGCAGCTATCTAGCGGGACCCAGGGAGACCCAGTACTTC.

This clonotype has a count of ten or more. The chain is built from TRBV5-1 and TRBJ1-3, with 7 bases lining up with TRBD1. Germline values: CDR1 SGHRS, CDR2 YFSETQ. The V segment lost 3 bases and the J segment 1 base; nucleotides outside the gene matches: 7. This CDR3 spans 16 amino acids. DNA for the CDR3: TGCGCCAGCAGCTCGGGACAGATAAGATCTGGAAACACCATATATTTT. The encoded protein is CASSSGQIRSGNTIYF.

In this sample, this clonotype turned up many times. The chain recombines TRBV20-1 with TRBJ2-5; 9 bases are a match to TRBD1. J was trimmed by 1 base and V by 2 bases; bases with no gene match: 14. This CDR3 comprises 18 residues. CDR1 DFQATT and CDR2 SNEGSKA come from the germline V gene (reference sequence). CDR3 nucleotide sequence: TGCAGTGCTAGATTGATTTCTGGACAGGGGTTTCGCCAAGAGACCCAGTACTTC. Translating it yields CSARLISGQGFRQETQYF.

V is TRBV10-3 and J is TRBJ2-5, with 8 bases identical to TRBD2. The CDR3 sequence is 13 residues long. Trimming at V came to 7 bases and at J to 5 bases, leaving 6 bases not matched to a gene. Germline assignment: CDR1 ENHRY and CDR2 SYGVKD. CDR3: CAIKPPGGETQYF. The CDR3 coding sequence is TGTGCCATCAAGCCCCCGGGAGGGGAGACCCAGTACTTC.

This clonotype was counted at least ten times. This chain links TRBV7-9 with TRBJ2-5; D gene ambiguous. Germline-derived CDR1 and CDR2 are SEHNR and FQNEAQ (reference sequence). Trimming shortened V by 1 base and J by 7 bases, and 16 bases separated the two germline ends. The CDR3 sequence is 15 residues long. CDR3 nucleotide sequence: TGTGCCAGCAGCTTAGGACCAAGAAGTTCCGCGACCCAGTACTTC. Translation gives CASSLGPRSSATQYF.

This clonotype was seen ten or more times. The chain joins TRBV6-5 to TRBJ2-7; D not certain. The CDR3 runs to 12 residues. In germline, CDR1 is MNHEY, CDR2 SVGAGI. Trimming shortened V by 5 bases and J by 2 bases, and 7 bases separated the two germline ends. As DNA, the CDR3 is TGTGCCAGCAGTCCCGGTACCTACGAGCAGTACTTC. This encodes CASSPGTYEQYF.

This clonotype was found many times. The rearrangement uses TRBV30 and TRBJ2-4; D call uncertain. CDR1 and CDR2 (germline): GTSNPN, SVGIG (reference sequence). Trimming took off 0 bases at V and 9 bases at J, with 6 bases between the two ends. This CDR3 region has 11 residues. The chain's CDR3 is CAWSVKGIQYF. The CDR3 DNA is TGTGCCTGGAGTGTAAAGGGCATTCAGTACTTC.

In its sample, this clonotype was seen many times. The chain uses TRBV7-3 and TRBJ2-3; 7 bases agree with TRBD1. This CDR3 region has 15 residues. Germline V lookup: CDR1 SGHTA, CDR2 FQGTGA. V trimming: 2 bases; J trimming: 1 base; junction bases outside the gene matches: 3. The CDR3: CASSLRTGGTDTQYF. CDR3 sequence (DNA): TGTGCCAGCAGCTTACGGACAGGTGGCACAGATACGCAGTATTTT. Full variable domain (remainder filled in from reference TRBV7-3 and TRBJ2-3): GAGVSQTPSNKVTEKGKYVELRCDPISGHTALYWYRQSLGQGPEFLIYFQGTGAADDSGLPNDRFFAVRPEGSVSTLKIQRTERGDSAVYLCASSLRTGGTDTQYFGPGTRLTVL.